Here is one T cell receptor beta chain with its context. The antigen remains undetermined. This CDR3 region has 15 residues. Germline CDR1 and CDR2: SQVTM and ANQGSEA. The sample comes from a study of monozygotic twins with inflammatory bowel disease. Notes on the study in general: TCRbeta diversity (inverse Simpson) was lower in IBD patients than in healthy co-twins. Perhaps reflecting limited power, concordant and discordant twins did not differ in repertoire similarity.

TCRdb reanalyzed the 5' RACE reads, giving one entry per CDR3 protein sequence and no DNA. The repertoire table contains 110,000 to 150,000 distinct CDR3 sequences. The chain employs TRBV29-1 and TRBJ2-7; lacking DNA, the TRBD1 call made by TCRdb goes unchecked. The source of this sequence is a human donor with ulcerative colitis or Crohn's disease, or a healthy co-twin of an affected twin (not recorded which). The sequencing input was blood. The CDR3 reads CSVEAPTGLIYEQYF.